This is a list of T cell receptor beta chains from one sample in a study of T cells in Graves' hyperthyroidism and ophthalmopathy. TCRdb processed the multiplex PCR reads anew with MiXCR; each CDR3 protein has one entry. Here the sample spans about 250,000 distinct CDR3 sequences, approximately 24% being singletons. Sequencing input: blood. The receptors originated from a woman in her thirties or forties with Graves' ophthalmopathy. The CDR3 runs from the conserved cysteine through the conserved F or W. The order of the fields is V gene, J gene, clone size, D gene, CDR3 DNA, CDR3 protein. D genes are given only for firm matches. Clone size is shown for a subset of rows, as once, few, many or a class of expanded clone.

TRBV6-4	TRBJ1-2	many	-	TGTGCCAGCAGTGACAGAAGTAGGGGACGGAACTATGGCTACACCTTC	CASSDRSRGRNYGYTF
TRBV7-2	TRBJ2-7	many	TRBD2	TGTGCCAGCAGCTTAGCAACGGGAGCGGGAGTGAAGTACGAGCAGTACTTC	CASSLATGAGVKYEQYF
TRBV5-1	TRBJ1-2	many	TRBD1	TGCGCCAGCAGCGGTGGGACAGGGGAGTATGGCTACACCTTC	CASSGGTGEYGYTF
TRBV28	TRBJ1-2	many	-	TGTGCCAGCAGCCCCCCTCGCTCTGGGTCCAAACTCCTGGACCATGGCTACACCTTC	CASSPPRSGSKLLDHGYTF
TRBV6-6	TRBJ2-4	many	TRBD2	TGTGCCAGCAGTTTACTAGCGGCAACTGAGTGGACCAAAAACATTCAGTACTTC	CASSLLAATEWTKNIQYF
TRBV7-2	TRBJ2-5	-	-	TGTGCCAGCAGCTTAGTTTATGGCCAAGAGACCCAGTACTTC	CASSLVYGQETQYF
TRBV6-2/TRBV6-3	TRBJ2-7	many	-	TGTGCCAGCGGCACGGGACGGACCTACGAGCAGTACTTC	CASGTGRTYEQYF
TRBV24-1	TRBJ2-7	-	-	TGTGCCACCAGTGAGGCCCCGGAGGAGGCAGCCGCTTTACGAGAGCAGTACTTC	CATSEAPEEAAALREQYF
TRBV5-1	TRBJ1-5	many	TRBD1	TGCGCCAGCAGCAGGACAGGGGATGATCAGCCCCAGCATTTT	CASSRTGDDQPQHF
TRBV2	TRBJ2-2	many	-	TGTGCCAGCAGTGAAGTTGCGAACACCGGGGAGCTGTTTTTT	CASSEVANTGELFF
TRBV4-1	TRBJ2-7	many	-	TGCGCCAGCAGCCAAGAAGCGTACAGCTCCTACGAGCAGTACTTC	CASSQEAYSSYEQYF
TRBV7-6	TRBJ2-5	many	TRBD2	TGTGCCAGCAGCGGACTAGCGGGAGGTGGGGAGACCCAGTACTTC	CASSGLAGGGETQYF
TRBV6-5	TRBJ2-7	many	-	TGTGCCAGCAGTTCCCAAACCTACGAGCAGTACTTC	CASSSQTYEQYF
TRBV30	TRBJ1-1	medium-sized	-	TGTGCCTGGAGTGTAGGGGGGGGAACTGAAGCTTTCTTT	CAWSVGGGTEAFF
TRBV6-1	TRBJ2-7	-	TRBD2	TGTGCCAGCACCGCGCTCGCCGGGACTAGCGGGAGACACGGGCAGTACTTC	CASTALAGTSGRHGQYF
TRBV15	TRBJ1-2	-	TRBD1	TGTGCCACCAGCCGGACAGGGAGGAACTATGGCTACACCTTC	CATSRTGRNYGYTF
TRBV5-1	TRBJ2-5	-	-	TGCGCCAGCAGCTTGTCGCCGGGGCGGGAAAAGACCCAGTACTTC	CASSLSPGREKTQYF
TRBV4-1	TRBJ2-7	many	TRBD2	TGCGCCAGCAGCCAAGTGTCGGGACTAGCGGGCCCCTACGAGCAGTACTTC	CASSQVSGLAGPYEQYF
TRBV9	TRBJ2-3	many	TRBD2	TGTGCCAGCAGCGTTACTAGCGGAACTAGCACAGATACGCAGTATTTT	CASSVTSGTSTDTQYF
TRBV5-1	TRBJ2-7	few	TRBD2	TGCGCCAGCAGCCCACCGGGACTAGCTTACGAGCGGTACTTC	CASSPPGLAYERYF
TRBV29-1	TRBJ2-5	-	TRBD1	TGCAGCGTCGGGACAGGGAGGGAGACCCAGTACTTC	CSVGTGRETQYF
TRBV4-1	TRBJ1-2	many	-	TGCGCCAGCAGCCAAATCACCGGGGGGAACTATGGCTACACCTTC	CASSQITGGNYGYTF
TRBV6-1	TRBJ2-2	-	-	TGTGCCAGCAGTGCCGCGGGACACTTGAACACCGGGGAGCTGTTTTTT	CASSAAGHLNTGELFF
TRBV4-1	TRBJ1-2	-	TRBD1	TGCGCCAGCAGTCCTGCAGGGGGCGGGACGTATGGCTACACCTTC	CASSPAGGGTYGYTF
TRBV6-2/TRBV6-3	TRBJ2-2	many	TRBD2	TGTGCCAGCAGTTACCCCCTAGCGGGAGGCCTGAACACCGGGGAGCTGTTTTTT	CASSYPLAGGLNTGELFF
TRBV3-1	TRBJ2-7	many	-	TGTGCCAGCAGCCACCTGGGGGTTTCCTCCTACGAGCAGTACTTC	CASSHLGVSSYEQYF
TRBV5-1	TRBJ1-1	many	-	TGCGCCAGCAGCCGGGGACAACAGAACACTGAAGCTTTCTTT	CASSRGQQNTEAFF
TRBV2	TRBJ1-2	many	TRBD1	TGTGCCAGCAGTGAATTGCTCAGGGGGCGGGATGGCTACACCTTC	CASSELLRGRDGYTF
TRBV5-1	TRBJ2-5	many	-	TGCGCCAGCAGCTCGTATACGGAAGAGACCCAGTACTTC	CASSSYTEETQYF
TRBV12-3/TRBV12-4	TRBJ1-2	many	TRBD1	TGTGCCAGCAGTACCGGGACAGTCTATGGCTACACCTTC	CASSTGTVYGYTF
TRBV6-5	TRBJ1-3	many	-	TGTGCCAGCAGTTACTCAGGGGGTACTGGAAACACCATATATTTT	CASSYSGGTGNTIYF
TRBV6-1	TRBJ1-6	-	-	TGTGCCAGCACCAAGGGGCCAACTAATTCACCCCTCCACTTT	CASTKGPTNSPLHF
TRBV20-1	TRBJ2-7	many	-	TGCAGTGCTGAGGGGGGGGGGTACGAGCAGTACTTC	CSAEGGGYEQYF
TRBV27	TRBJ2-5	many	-	TGTGCCAGCAGTTTAGCATGGGGTGTCGGAGAGACCCAGTACTTC	CASSLAWGVGETQYF
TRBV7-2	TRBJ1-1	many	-	TGTGCCAGCAGCCCACCGACAGGCCGGGGGACTGAAGCTTTCTTT	CASSPPTGRGTEAFF
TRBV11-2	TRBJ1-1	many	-	TGTGCCAGCAGCGCTAGGATCGGGGACACTGAAGCTTTCTTT	CASSARIGDTEAFF
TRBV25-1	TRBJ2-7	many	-	TGTGCCAGCTCCCCGACAGGTGCTGCCTACGAGCAGTACTTC	CASSPTGAAYEQYF
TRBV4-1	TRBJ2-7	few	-	TGCGCCAGCAGCTCTTATTACAGGGAGTCCTACGAGCAGTACTTC	CASSSYYRESYEQYF
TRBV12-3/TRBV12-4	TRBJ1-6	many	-	TGTGCCAGCAGTTACCAGAATAATTCACCCCTCCACTTT	CASSYQNNSPLHF
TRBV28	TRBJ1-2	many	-	TGTGCCAGCAGCCCAATAGGCCTCGCGTATGGCTACACCTTC	CASSPIGLAYGYTF
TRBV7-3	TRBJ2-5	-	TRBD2	TGTGCCAGCAGCCCCGGACTAGCGGGAGTAGGGCAAGAGACCCAGTACTTC	CASSPGLAGVGQETQYF